The 10 T cell receptor beta chains below come from one sample, sequenced in a study of T cells in Graves' hyperthyroidism and ophthalmopathy. The source material, RNA transcripts, was used to amplify TCR beta CDR3 regions. TCR CDR3 underwent first-round RT-PCR with the HTBI primer set. TCRdb redid the calling of the multiplex PCR reads with MiXCR, one entry per CDR3 protein. The sample contains around 350,000 distinct CDR3 sequences, 15% to 18% of which appear only once. Sequenced sample: blood. The receptor source for this set is a young woman with Graves' hyperthyroidism that later progressed to Graves' ophthalmopathy.

This clonotype was recorded many times. The chain carries TRBV20-1 and TRBJ2-5; D unresolved. The CDR3 contains 12 residues. V gave up 7 bases and J gave up 1 base, with 10 bases separating them. CDR1 and CDR2 from the germline V gene are DFQATT and SNEGSKA (reference sequence). In DNA form, the CDR3 reads TGCAGTGTTAGGCCAAGCCAAGAGACCCAGTACTTC. Protein sequence: CSVRPSQETQYF.

At least ten counts were recorded for this clonotype. The V gene is TRBV20-1, the J gene TRBJ2-3; unclear D gene. Germline-derived CDR1 and CDR2 are DFQATT and SNEGSKA (reference sequence). V gave up 5 bases and J gave up 1 base, with 7 bases separating them. This CDR3 is 12 amino acids long. In nucleotides, the CDR3 is TGCAGTGCTGTGGATCGCACAGATACGCAGTATTTT. Encoded protein: CSAVDRTDTQYF.

Details on this clonotype: Just one base apart from a much larger clone, this may be a read error. The chain uses TRBV20-1 and TRBJ2-7; D is possibly TRBD2 (6 bases). Germline values: CDR1 DFQATT, CDR2 SNEGSKA (reference sequence). There are 14 residues in the CDR3. V was pared by 0 bases and J by 3 bases, with 12 bases between. Written as DNA, the CDR3 is TGCAGTGCTAGAGATACTGGCGGGAACTACGAGCAGTACTTC. Amino acid sequence: CSARDTGGNYEQYF.

This clonotype was recorded at least ten times. The rearrangement links TRBV12-3 or TRBV12-4 to TRBJ1-2; 7 bases fit TRBD1. The ends lost 6 bases at V and 8 bases at J; junction bases unmatched: 15. There are 15 residues in the CDR3. CDR3 sequence reads: CASSYFKGGVGGYTF. CDR3 bases: TGTGCCAGCAGCTACTTCAAAGGGGGCGTCGGGGGCTACACCTTC.

In regard to this clonotype: Being one base from a much bigger clone, this may be a read error. V gene TRBV5-1 combines with J gene TRBJ2-7; 11 bases fit TRBD2. V was clipped by 2 bases and J by 3 bases; unmatched bases: 4. Germline V gene lookup returns CDR1 SGHRS and CDR2 YFSETQ. The length of the CDR3 is 15 residues. DNA of the CDR3: TGCGCCAGCAGCTTCCCGGGACTAGCGGACTACGAGCAGTACTTC. Protein sequence: CASSFPGLADYEQYF.

V is TRBV6-1 and J is TRBJ2-2; D gene uncertain. The CDR3 runs 14 residues. Germline CDR1 and CDR2: MNHNS and SASEGT. The V end was cut by 5 bases, the J end by 1 base, with 8 bases between. The CDR3 loop reads CASSWRKNTGELFF. Written as DNA, the CDR3 is TGTGCCAGCAGTTGGCGGAAGAACACCGGGGAGCTGTTTTTT.

The V gene is TRBV3-1, the J gene TRBJ2-2; 12 bases agree with TRBD2. Unmatched junction bases numbered 5, after V lost 4 bases and J lost 5 bases. This CDR3 has 16 amino acids. Germline lookup yields CDR1 LGHDT and CDR2 YNNKEL (reference sequence). The CDR3 DNA reads as TGTGCCAGCAGCCCGACTAGCGGGAGCCCGACCGGGGAGCTGTTTTTT. This gives the protein CASSPTSGSPTGELFF. Drawing the rest from reference TRBV3-1 and TRBJ2-2, the complete variable domain is DTAVSQTPKYLVTQMGNDKSIKCEQNLGHDTMYWYKQDSKKFLKIMFSYNNKELIINETVPNRFSPKSPDKAHLNLHINSLELGDSAVYFCASSPTSGSPTGELFFGEGSRLTVL.

This clonotype was picked up many times. This chain links TRBV7-2 with TRBJ2-5; D not resolved. The ends were cut back, 1 base at V and 0 bases at J, with 9 bases in the middle. Germline CDR1 and CDR2: SGHTA and FQGNSA. This CDR3 has 15 amino acids. CDR3 nucleotide sequence: TGTGCCAGCAGCTTAGAGGGCAACTACCAAGAGACCCAGTACTTC. It codes for CASSLEGNYQETQYF.

This clonotype was detected only a few times. The chain links TRBV5-7 to TRBJ1-6, with 9 bases lining up with TRBD1. TRBV5-7 is marked as an open reading frame, function uncertain. CDR3 length: 22 residues. V was pared by 0 bases and J by 0 bases, with 16 bases of the junction left unmatched. The CDR3 loop is CASSLEGQGLGSPSSYNSPLHF. The CDR3 DNA is TGTGCCAGCAGCTTGGAGGGACAGGGCTTAGGTAGTCCGAGCTCCTATAATTCACCCCTCCACTTT.

This chain uses TRBV11-2 with TRBJ2-1; D perhaps matches TRBD2 (5 bases). The CDR3 is made up of 19 amino acids. The V end was cut by 1 base, the J end by 7 bases, with 26 bases between. CDR1 and CDR2 from the germline V gene are SGHAT and FQNNGV. In nucleotides, the CDR3 is TGTGCCAGCAGCTTAGGCCTCGCCGACCCAAGGGAGACGGAAAATGAGCAGTTCTTC. Its translation: CASSLGLADPRETENEQFF.